This record looks at one T cell receptor beta chain sequence and its context. The method was immunoSEQ multiplex PCR; TCRdb's version includes in-frame clones alone and lacks a portion of them. This table holds 25,000 to 35,000 clones, roughly 90% found once. The data belong to a study of T cell changes during pregnancy in multiple sclerosis. This CDR3 is 16 amino acids long. The germline gives CDR1 SGHRS, CDR2 YFSETQ. V shed 4 bases, J shed 2 bases, and the junction held 7 bases outside the gene matches. This rearrangement joins TRBV5-1 to TRBJ2-7; 12 nucleotides agree with TRBD2. Sequencing used CD8+ T cells from peripheral blood mononuclear cells, obtained in the second trimester of pregnancy. The origin of this receptor is a female donor with multiple sclerosis, enrolled in a pregnancy study. The CDR3 spells CASSPWTSGEAYEQYF. The CDR3 DNA reads as TGCGCCAGCAGCCCATGGACTAGCGGGGAAGCCTACGAGCAGTACTTC.